The 21 T cell receptor beta chains listed next were all sequenced from one sample in a study of blood T cell repertoires in COVID-19. Produced via immunoSEQ multiplex PCR; TCRdb's table is partial and in-frame only. The table shows hundreds of thousands of clones, with 85% to 90% occurring only once. Sequencing used peripheral blood. These receptors were taken from a woman between 50 and 59 years old with COVID-19, enrolled during active disease.

This chain links TRBV30 with TRBJ2-1; 10 bases line up with TRBD2. The CDR3 loop spans 17 amino acids. Germline V gene data show CDR1 as GTSNPN and CDR2 as SVGIG (reference sequence). After removal of 5 bases from V and 8 bases from J, the junction contained 18 bases not matched to a gene. The CDR3 nucleotides read TGTGCCTGGTGTTTGGATGGTCTAGCGGGAGTCAACTATGAGCAGTTCTTC. This encodes CAWCLDGLAGVNYEQFF.

The chain couples TRBV7-2 to TRBJ1-1, with 10 bases aligning to TRBD1. The CDR3 is 14 residues long. CDR1 SGHTA and CDR2 FQGNSA come from the germline V gene. V dropped 2 bases and J dropped 4; count of bases not matched to a gene: 1. The CDR3 region has the DNA TGTGCCAGCAGCTTAAGGACAGGGGGCACTGAAGCTTTCTTT. Its protein is CASSLRTGGTEAFF.

This clone occurred once. This sample also contains other DNA sequences that code for the same CDR3. The chain employs TRBV30 and TRBJ1-1; tentative D call: TRBD1 (5 bases). V dropped 0 bases and J dropped 4 bases, with 9 bases sitting between them. The CDR3 runs to 13 residues. Germline V gives CDR1 GTSNPN, CDR2 SVGIG (reference sequence). The CDR3 sequence is CAWSVLGGTEAFF. The CDR3 DNA reads as TGTGCCTGGAGTGTATTGGGGGGCACTGAAGCTTTCTTT.

The rearrangement links TRBV24-1 to TRBJ2-2; D perhaps matches TRBD2 (6 bases). This CDR3 has 17 amino acids. The ends were cut back, 4 bases at V and 0 bases at J, with 14 bases in the middle. From germline, CDR1 is KGHDR and CDR2 SFDVKD. Written as DNA, the CDR3 is TGTGCCACCAGTGACTCCCCGGGACTTGCGAACACCGGGGAGCTGTTTTTT. Its protein product is CATSDSPGLANTGELFF.

This chain links TRBV24-1 with TRBJ2-1; D remains unclear. The V gene's germline CDR1 is KGHDR and CDR2 SFDVKD. Trimming stripped 1 base from V and 9 bases from J, with 12 bases between. This CDR3 contains 14 residues. In DNA form, the CDR3 reads TGTGCCACCAGTGATTTAACGTATGACACTGAGCAGTTCTTC. It yields the protein CATSDLTYDTEQFF.

This clone was recorded a few times. The J gene is TRBJ1-3, the V gene TRBV6-5; 8 bases are shared with TRBD1. The junction had 6 bases not matched to a gene; V was cut back by 0 bases and J by 8 bases. The CDR3 consists of 15 residues. Germline V gene data show CDR1 as MNHEY and CDR2 as SVGAGI. CDR3 amino acids: CASSYSRQGIYTIYF. In DNA form, the CDR3 reads TGTGCCAGCAGTTACTCGCGACAGGGGATTTACACCATATATTTT.

This clone was detected once. V and J are TRBV6-5 and TRBJ2-1; D perhaps matches TRBD2 (6 bases). Germline V CDR1 and CDR2: MNHEY, SVGAGI. Trimming left V 5 bases short and J 4 bases short, with 15 bases between. This CDR3 has 15 amino acids. In DNA, the CDR3 is TGTGCCAGCAGTCGCACCCCGGGACTGTACAATGAGCAGTTCTTC. Its protein product is CASSRTPGLYNEQFF.

V gene TRBV5-1 combines with J gene TRBJ2-5, with 10 bases fitting TRBD2. V shed 1 base, J shed 5 bases, and the junction held 8 bases outside the gene matches. Germline CDR1 is SGHRS and CDR2 is YFSETQ. The CDR3 consists of 16 residues. CDR3 DNA sequence: TGCGCCAGCAGCTTGCGGCTAGCGGGAGCCGTTGAGACCCAGTACTTC. Encoded protein: CASSLRLAGAVETQYF.

This CDR3 is CASGTGGTFF. CDR3 nucleotide sequence: TGTGCCAGCGGGACAGGGGGTACTTTCTTT. This sequence joins TRBV27 and TRBJ1-1, with 11 bases lining up with TRBD1. Germline V CDR1 and CDR2: MNHEY, SMNVEV (reference sequence). The CDR3 is made up of 10 amino acids. Unmatched junction bases numbered 2, after V lost 8 bases and J lost 12 bases.

The table lists this clone with many counts. This rearrangement joins TRBV30 to TRBJ1-1, with 8 bases lining up with TRBD1. The V segment lost 3 bases and the J segment 6 bases; nucleotides outside the gene matches: 12. The CDR3 loop spans 15 amino acids. From germline, CDR1 is GTSNPN and CDR2 SVGIG (reference sequence). The CDR3 loop is CAWRELGQGVSEAFF. The CDR3 coding sequence is TGTGCCTGGAGGGAACTAGGACAGGGAGTATCTGAAGCTTTCTTT. The full variable domain, in which reference TRBV30 and TRBJ1-1 provide the parts outside the CDR3, is SQTIHQWPATLVQPVGSPLSLECTVEGTSNPNLYWYRQAAGRGLQLLFYSVGIGQISSEVPQNLSASRPQDRQFILSSKKLLLSDSGFYLCAWRELGQGVSEAFFGQGTRLTVV.

The J gene is TRBJ2-7, the V gene TRBV9; weak D call: TRBD1 (5 bases). Deletions cut 6 bases from V and 3 bases from J, with 19 bases between. CDR1 SGDLS and CDR2 YYNGEE come from the germline V gene. This CDR3 has 15 residues. Here the CDR3 reads CASTASPDRDYEQYF. The CDR3 DNA is TGTGCCAGCACCGCGAGCCCTGACAGAGACTACGAGCAGTACTTC.

The rearrangement uses TRBV6-5 and TRBJ1-1, with D possibly being TRBD1 (6 bases). The CDR3 length is 13 residues. Per the germline V gene, CDR1 is MNHEY and CDR2 is SVGAGI. Trimming removed 7 bases from V and 7 bases from J, with 16 bases in between. CDR3 residues: CASTKGVNLEAFF. The CDR3 DNA follows: TGTGCCAGCACCAAGGGGGTAAATCTTGAAGCTTTCTTT.

The rearrangement joins TRBV6-1 to TRBJ2-5; D unclear. Trimming pared 2 bases from V and 2 bases from J, leaving 3 bases between. Germline V gene sequence: CDR1 MNHNS, CDR2 SASEGT. There are 12 residues in the CDR3. The CDR3 coding sequence is TGTGCCAGCAGTGAACAGCAAGAGACCCAGTACTTC. Residues: CASSEQQETQYF.

This sequence joins TRBV21-1 and TRBJ2-2; the table's D gene call, TRBD1, was not cross checked with the DNA. TRBV21-1 is a known pseudogene. This CDR3 contains 18 residues. The CDR3 reads CASSKARDRESRTGELFF. Here the CDR3 DNA reads TGTGCCAGCAGCAAAGCGCGAGACAGGGAATCGCGGACCGGGGAGCTGTTTTTT.

The V and J genes are TRBV12-2 and TRBJ2-5; the tabulated D call, TRBD1, remains unverified against the DNA. TRBV12-2 is assigned pseudogene status. The CDR3 contains 17 residues. CDR3 coding DNA: TGTGCAAGTCGCTCCTCTAATACACAGGGGCCTCAAGAGACCCAGTACTTC. It is translated as CASRSSNTQGPQETQYF.

The rearrangement links TRBV14 to TRBJ2-5, with TRBD2 identical over 8 bases. CDR1 SGHDN and CDR2 FVKESK come from the germline V gene. The junction had 8 bases not matched to a gene; V was cut back by 4 bases and J by 4 bases. This CDR3 has 15 residues. The CDR3 DNA follows: TGTGCCAGCAGCCGGACCGGGACTAGATTAGAGACCCAGTACTTC. It translates to CASSRTGTRLETQYF.

The V call is TRBV7-8, the J call TRBJ2-1; 11 bases agree with TRBD2. The ends lost 0 bases at V and 4 bases at J; junction bases unmatched: 2. Germline lookup yields CDR1 SGHVS and CDR2 FQNEAQ. The CDR3 sequence is 16 residues long. The CDR3 is CASSLAGTSGYNEQFF. Written as DNA, the CDR3 is TGTGCCAGCAGCTTAGCCGGGACTAGCGGTTACAATGAGCAGTTCTTC.

J is TRBJ2-1 and V is TRBV27; weak D call: TRBD2 (5 bases). V was pared by 7 bases and J by 2 bases, with 15 bases between. The germline gives CDR1 MNHEY, CDR2 SMNVEV (reference sequence). The CDR3 has 15 residues. The CDR3 reads CASKIMMEAYNEQFF. CDR3 coding DNA: TGTGCCAGCAAGATTATGATGGAGGCCTACAATGAGCAGTTCTTC.

This clone has a single count. The chain has TRBV29-1 and TRBJ2-3; 8 bases fit TRBD1. Germline-derived CDR1 and CDR2 are SQVTM and ANQGSEA. The CDR3 runs to 14 residues. The CDR3: CSIHRTGLPDTQYF. The CDR3 bases are TGCAGTATCCATCGGACAGGGCTCCCAGATACGCAGTATTTT.

The chain uses TRBV7-2 and TRBJ2-1; 15 bases fit TRBD2. V shed 5 bases and J 0 bases; nucleotides not matched to a gene: 8. Germline CDR1 SGHTA, CDR2 FQGNSA. The CDR3 is 19 residues long. The CDR3 DNA is TGTGCCAGCAGCCTACTGGGACTAGCGGGAGGCAGCTCCTACAATGAGCAGTTCTTC. Encoded protein: CASSLLGLAGGSSYNEQFF.

The chain employs TRBV19 and TRBJ2-1, with 8 bases fitting TRBD2. The V and J ends lost 4 bases and 8 bases, in that order; junction bases with no gene match: 4. Germline CDR1 reads LNHDA; CDR2 reads SQIVND (reference sequence). CDR3 length equals 13 residues. The CDR3 bases are TGTGCCAGTAGTACGGGAGGGCCGTATGAGCAGTTCTTC. It specifies CASSTGGPYEQFF.